Following are 14 T cell receptor beta chains from one sample sequenced in a study of brain T cells in children with intractable seizures. The data were produced by immunoSEQ multiplex PCR, yet TCRdb's version contains in-frame clones alone and is incomplete. In the table there are approximately 330,000 clones, over 90% of which are singletons. Sample time point: blood from clinic visit 5 months post-surgery; TSC patient then seizure free. Sequenced here: peripheral blood, sampled roughly 5 months after surgery. Every receptor here comes from a boy less than two years old with tuberous sclerosis and intractable seizures.

The rearrangement links TRBV18 to TRBJ2-2; D unclear. V was pared by 5 bases and J by 6 bases, with 13 bases between. CDR3 size: 14 residues. CDR1 and CDR2 from the germline V gene are KGHSH and LQKENI. CDR3 coding DNA: TGTGCCAGCTCAGAGATGGACCAACCCGGGGAGCTGTTTTTT. Its translation: CASSEMDQPGELFF. The whole variable domain, remainder taken from reference TRBV18 and TRBJ2-2, is NAGVMQNPRHLVRRRGQEARLRCSPMKGHSHVYWYRQLPEEGLKFMVYLQKENIIDESGMPKERFSAEFPKEGPSILRIQQVVRGDSAAYFCASSEMDQPGELFFGEGSRLTVL.

The CDR3 protein is CASSQGGVTEAFF. CDR3 DNA sequence: TGTGCCAGCAGCCAGGGGGGGGTTACTGAAGCTTTCTTT. The chain carries TRBV3-1 (or the pseudogene TRBV3-2) and TRBJ1-1; a weak D match, TRBD1 (5 bases). The V gene lost 3 bases and the J gene lost 5 bases, with 10 bases spanning the gap. Germline V CDR1 and CDR2: LGHDT, YNNKEL (reference sequence). The length of the CDR3 is 13 residues.

The J gene is TRBJ2-7, the V gene TRBV6-1, with D unclear. The V and J ends lost 3 bases and 3 bases respectively, with 6 bases between them. Germline V CDR1 and CDR2: MNHNS, SASEGT. This CDR3 has 12 amino acids. CDR3 coding DNA: TGTGCCAGCAGTGACAGTTACTACGAGCAGTACTTC. This sequence encodes CASSDSYYEQYF.

The J gene is TRBJ2-5, the V gene TRBV2; 7 bases line up with TRBD1. Looked up from germline, CDR1 is SNHLY and CDR2 is FYNNEI. The length of the CDR3 is 12 residues. V lost 10 bases, J lost 5 bases, and 7 bases stayed unmatched. The CDR3 protein is CAIPTGIETQYF. For the CDR3, the DNA is TGTGCCATCCCGACAGGGATCGAGACCCAGTACTTC.

The chain couples TRBV19 to TRBJ1-1; TRBD1 aligns across 7 bases. V gave up 7 bases and J gave up 4 bases; unmatched junction bases: 15. This CDR3 region has 16 residues. Per the germline V gene, CDR1 is LNHDA and CDR2 is SQIVND (reference sequence). This CDR3 reads CASTTGSKKSATEAFF. In DNA, the CDR3 is TGTGCCAGTACGACAGGGTCGAAAAAATCGGCCACTGAAGCTTTCTTT.

The J gene is TRBJ2-1, the V gene TRBV5-1; perhaps TRBD2 as D (6 bases). Per the germline V gene, CDR1 is SGHRS and CDR2 is YFSETQ. Trimming stripped 4 bases from V and 10 bases from J, with 15 bases between. This CDR3 spans 13 amino acids. CDR3 region: CASSKTRLGEQFF. CDR3 DNA: TGCGCCAGCAGCAAGACCCGACTAGGAGAGCAGTTCTTC.

Turning to this clone: One junction end does not reproduce the germline sequence, and a read error may be involved. This chain joins TRBV7-7 and TRBJ2-5; the D gene could be TRBD1 or TRBD2 (5 bases each). This CDR3 is 15 amino acids long. The germline V gene encodes CDR1 SSHAT and CDR2 FNYEAQ (reference sequence). CDR3: CASSLGTGTEETQYF. The CDR3 DNA is TGTGCTAGCAGCTTAGGAACCGGGACCGAAGAGACCCAGTACTTC.

The chain couples TRBV11-1 to TRBJ2-1; the D is unclear. The germline gives CDR1 SGHAT, CDR2 FQDESV (reference sequence). Trimming took 5 bases from V and 4 from J, leaving 9 bases between them. The CDR3 has 13 amino acids. CDR3 coding DNA: TGTGCCAGCAGCCCAATCCATTACAATGAGCAGTTCTTC. Translated: CASSPIHYNEQFF.

This chain connects TRBV7-9 to TRBJ1-5; 7 nucleotides align to TRBD1. The CDR3 has 14 amino acids. With 4 bases clipped from V and 3 bases from J, the junction kept 3 bases outside the gene matches. Germline V gene data show CDR1 as SEHNR and CDR2 as FQNEAQ (reference sequence). In DNA, the CDR3 is TGTGCCAGCAGCTCAGACAGGGACAATCAGCCCCAGCATTTT. It specifies CASSSDRDNQPQHF.

The V gene is TRBV11-2, the J gene TRBJ2-1; 9 nucleotides agree with TRBD2. V gave up 3 bases and J gave up 7 bases; unmatched junction bases: 7. The length of the CDR3 is 15 residues. CDR1 and CDR2 from the germline V gene are SGHAT and FQNNGV. The CDR3 bases are TGTGCCAGCAGCTTTATAGCGGGGGCGGGGAATGAGCAGTTCTTC. Its protein product is CASSFIAGAGNEQFF.

The chain recombines TRBV9 with TRBJ2-3; 8 positions match TRBD2. The CDR3 length is 17 residues. Germline V gene sequence: CDR1 SGDLS, CDR2 YYNGEE. V lost 3 bases to trimming and J lost 2 bases; unmatched junction nucleotides: 11. The CDR3 sequence: CASSDAHGGAPTDTQYF. The CDR3 DNA reads TGTGCCAGCAGCGACGCCCACGGGGGGGCGCCCACAGATACGCAGTATTTT.

The rearrangement joins TRBV6-5 to TRBJ1-5, with a possible D match to TRBD1 (5 bases). The CDR3 sequence is 15 residues long. Germline CDR1 and CDR2: MNHEY and SVGAGI. The germline V and J ends were trimmed by 7 bases and 6 bases, with 19 bases remaining between them. In DNA, the CDR3 is TGTGCCAGCAACCGAGAGGGGACCCGGACTCAGCCCCAGCATTTT. Protein: CASNREGTRTQPQHF.

The gene calls are TRBV23-1 and TRBJ1-5; D is perhaps TRBD1 (5 bases). TRBV23-1 is an ORF for which the function is uncertain. V lost 9 bases to trimming and J lost 5 bases, with 17 bases between them. The CDR3 is 14 residues long. The CDR3 loop is CARSLRGEDQPQHF. The CDR3 DNA reads as TGCGCCAGATCCTTACGAGGGGAGGATCAGCCCCAGCATTTT.

CDR3 in amino acids: CASSLGTGEGYNEQFF. For the CDR3, the DNA is TGTGCCAGCAGCTTAGGTACTGGGGAGGGGTACAATGAGCAGTTCTTC. The chain employs TRBV13 and TRBJ2-1; 7 bases map to TRBD2. Germline CDR1 is PRHDT and CDR2 is FYEKMQ (reference sequence). The CDR3 sequence is 16 residues long. V shed 0 bases, J shed 4 bases, and the junction held 6 bases outside the gene matches.